This T cell receptor (beta chain) is drawn from a study of cytomegalovirus exposure and HLA in healthy donors. Study at large: The roughly 120 million unique TCR beta sequences, from some 170 million T cells, were found by an earlier analysis.

Regarding the study as a whole: A later analysis showed TCR association rates differing by HLA locus, peaking at DRB1 and lowest at HLA-C.

Both 60 Vbeta primers and 13 Jbeta primers went into the PCR. The assay was immunoSEQ multiplex PCR, and TCRdb's table has in-frame clones only and misses some. The sample includes some 110,000 clones, about 80% seen only once; the top ten take around 4.4%. On this clone itself: Its antigen remains unknown.

V shed 8 bases, J shed 1 base, and the junction held 8 bases outside the gene matches. This CDR3 is built from 16 residues. The germline gives CDR1 MDHEN, CDR2 SYDVKM. The V and J genes are TRBV28 and TRBJ2-5; 12 nucleotides match TRBD2. The sample was PBMCs. The TCR sequence derives from a man between 25 and 39 years old in good health and CMV-seropositive. The CDR3 reads CASQRLAGVGQETQYF. CDR3 in DNA: TGTGCCAGCCAAAGACTAGCGGGAGTAGGCCAAGAGACCCAGTACTTC.